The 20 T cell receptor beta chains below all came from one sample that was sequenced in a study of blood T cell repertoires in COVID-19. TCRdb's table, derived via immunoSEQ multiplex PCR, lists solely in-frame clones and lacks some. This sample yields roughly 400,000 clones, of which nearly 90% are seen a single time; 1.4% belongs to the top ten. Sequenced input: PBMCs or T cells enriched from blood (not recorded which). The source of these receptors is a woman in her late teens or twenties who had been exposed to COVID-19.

The CDR3 coding sequence is TGTGCCAGCAGCTTACGGTCGACAGGCCGTTCCTACAATGAGCAGTTCTTC. Encoded protein: CASSLRSTGRSYNEQFF. The chain couples TRBV7-9 to TRBJ2-1, with a possible D match to TRBD1 (6 bases). Trimming stripped 2 bases from V and 1 base from J, with 15 bases between. Germline V CDR1 and CDR2: SEHNR, FQNEAQ (reference sequence). The CDR3 is 17 residues long.

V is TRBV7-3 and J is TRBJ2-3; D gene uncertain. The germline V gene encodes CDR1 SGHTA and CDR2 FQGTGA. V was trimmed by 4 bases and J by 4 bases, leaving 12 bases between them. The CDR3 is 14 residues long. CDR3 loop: CASSSDSGSDTQYF. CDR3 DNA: TGTGCCAGCAGCTCGGATTCAGGCTCAGATACGCAGTATTTT.

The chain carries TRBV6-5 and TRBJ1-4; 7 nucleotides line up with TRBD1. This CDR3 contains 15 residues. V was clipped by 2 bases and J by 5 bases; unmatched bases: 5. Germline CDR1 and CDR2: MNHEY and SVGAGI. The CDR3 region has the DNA TGTGCCAGCAGTTACGCAGGGGGGCTAAATGAAAAACTGTTTTTT. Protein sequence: CASSYAGGLNEKLFF.

The CDR3 here is CASSLTQVDQPQHF. The CDR3 DNA reads TGTGCCAGCAGCTTAACACAGGTGGATCAGCCCCAGCATTTT. The J gene is TRBJ1-5, the V gene TRBV7-2, with a possible D match to TRBD1 (5 bases). This CDR3 has 14 amino acids. CDR1 is SGHTA, CDR2 FQGNSA, per germline. Trimming took 2 bases from V and 5 from J, leaving 10 bases between them. Combining the CDR3 with reference TRBV7-2 and TRBJ1-5 gives the whole variable domain GAGVSQSPSNKVTEKGKDVELRCDPISGHTALYWYRQSLGQGLEFLIYFQGNSAPDKSGLPSDRFSAERTGGSVSTLTIQRTQQEDSAVYLCASSLTQVDQPQHFGDGTRLSIL.

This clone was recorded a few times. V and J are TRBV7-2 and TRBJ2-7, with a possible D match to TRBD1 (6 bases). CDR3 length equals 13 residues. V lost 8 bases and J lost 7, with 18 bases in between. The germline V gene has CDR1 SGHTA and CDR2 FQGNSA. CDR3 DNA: TGTGCCAGCCGCCTTGGGACATCGGGGGAGCAGTACTTC. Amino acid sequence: CASRLGTSGEQYF. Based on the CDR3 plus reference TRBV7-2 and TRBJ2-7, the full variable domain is GAGVSQSPSNKVTEKGKDVELRCDPISGHTALYWYRQSLGQGLEFLIYFQGNSAPDKSGLPSDRFSAERTGGSVSTLTIQRTQQEDSAVYLCASRLGTSGEQYFGPGTRLTVT.

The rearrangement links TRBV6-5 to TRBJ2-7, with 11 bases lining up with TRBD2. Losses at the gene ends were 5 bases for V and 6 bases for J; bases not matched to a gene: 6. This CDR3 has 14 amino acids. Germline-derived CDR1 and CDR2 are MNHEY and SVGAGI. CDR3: CASSNSGRASEQYF. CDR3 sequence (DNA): TGTGCCAGCAGTAATAGCGGGAGGGCCAGCGAGCAGTACTTC.

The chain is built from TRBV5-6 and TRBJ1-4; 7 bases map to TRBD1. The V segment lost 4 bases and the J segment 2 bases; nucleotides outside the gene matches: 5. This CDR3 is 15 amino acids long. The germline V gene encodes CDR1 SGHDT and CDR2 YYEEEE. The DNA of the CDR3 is TGTGCCAGCAGCCCCTTACAGGGGACTAATGAAAAACTGTTTTTT. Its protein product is CASSPLQGTNEKLFF.

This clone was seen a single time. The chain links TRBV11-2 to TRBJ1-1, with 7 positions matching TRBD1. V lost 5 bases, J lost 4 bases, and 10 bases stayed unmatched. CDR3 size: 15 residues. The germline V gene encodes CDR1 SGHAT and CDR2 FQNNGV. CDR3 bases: TGTGCCAGCAGCCCCCGACAGGGTATGGGCACTGAAGCTTTCTTT. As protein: CASSPRQGMGTEAFF.

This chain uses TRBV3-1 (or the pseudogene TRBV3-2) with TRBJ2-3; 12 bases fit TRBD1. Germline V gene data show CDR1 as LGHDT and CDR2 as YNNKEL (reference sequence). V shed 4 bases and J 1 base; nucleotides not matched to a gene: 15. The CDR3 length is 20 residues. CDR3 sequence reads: CASSPKVGQGAEPGTDTQYF. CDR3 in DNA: TGTGCCAGCAGCCCCAAGGTGGGACAGGGGGCTGAACCGGGCACAGATACGCAGTATTTT.

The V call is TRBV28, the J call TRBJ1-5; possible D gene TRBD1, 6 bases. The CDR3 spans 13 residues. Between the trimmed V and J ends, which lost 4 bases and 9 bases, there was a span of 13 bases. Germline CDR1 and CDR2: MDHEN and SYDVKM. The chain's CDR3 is CASSSGGVRPQHF. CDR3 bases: TGTGCCAGCAGTTCGGGGGGCGTGAGGCCCCAGCATTTT.

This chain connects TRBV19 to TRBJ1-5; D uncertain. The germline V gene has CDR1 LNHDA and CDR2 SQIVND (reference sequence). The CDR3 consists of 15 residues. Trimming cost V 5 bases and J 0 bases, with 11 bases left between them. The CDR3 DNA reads TGTGCCAGTAGTGAAGGAGGTTATAGCAATCAGCCCCAGCATTTT. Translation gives CASSEGGYSNQPQHF.

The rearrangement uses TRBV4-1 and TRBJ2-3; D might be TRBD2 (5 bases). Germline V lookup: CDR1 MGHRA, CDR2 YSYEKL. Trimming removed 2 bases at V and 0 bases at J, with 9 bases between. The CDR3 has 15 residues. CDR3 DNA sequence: TGCGCCAGCAGCCAATCGCCTAGCAGCACAGATACGCAGTATTTT. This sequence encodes CASSQSPSSTDTQYF.

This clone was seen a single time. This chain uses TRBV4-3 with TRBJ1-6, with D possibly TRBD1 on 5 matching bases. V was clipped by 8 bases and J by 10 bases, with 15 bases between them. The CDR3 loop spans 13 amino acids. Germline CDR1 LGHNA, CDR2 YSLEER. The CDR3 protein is CASGTSRGSPLHF. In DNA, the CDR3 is TGCGCCAGCGGTACCTCCCGGGGGTCACCCCTCCACTTT.

CDR3 nucleotides: TGTGCCAGCAGCGAGCCGGGACTAGTGTCCTACAATGAGCAGTTCTTC. This gives the protein CASSEPGLVSYNEQFF. V usage is TRBV5-4 and J usage is TRBJ2-1, with TRBD2 identical over 8 bases. V lost 4 bases to trimming and J lost 1 base; unmatched junction nucleotides: 7. The germline V gene encodes CDR1 SGHNT and CDR2 YYREEE (reference sequence). There are 16 residues in the CDR3.

DNA of the CDR3: TGTGCCAGCAGCTACCACCAAGAGACCCAGTACTTC. Protein: CASSYHQETQYF. The chain recombines TRBV2 with TRBJ2-5, with D uncertain. This CDR3 has 12 residues. V was clipped by 6 bases and J by 0 bases, with 5 bases between them. Germline lookup yields CDR1 SNHLY and CDR2 FYNNEI. Full variable domain (missing parts from reference TRBV2 and TRBJ2-5): EPEVTQTPSHQVTQMGQEVILRCVPISNHLYFYWYRQILGQKVEFLVSFYNNEISEKSEIFDDQFSVERPDGSNFTLKIRSTKLEDSAMYFCASSYHQETQYFGPGTRLLVL.

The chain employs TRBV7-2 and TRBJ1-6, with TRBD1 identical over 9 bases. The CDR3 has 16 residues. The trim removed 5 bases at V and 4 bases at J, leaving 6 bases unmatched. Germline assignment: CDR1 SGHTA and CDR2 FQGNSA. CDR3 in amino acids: CASSQGQGNYNSPLHF. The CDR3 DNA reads TGTGCCAGCAGCCAGGGACAGGGCAATTATAATTCACCCCTCCACTTT.

The CDR3 bases are TGTGCCAGCTCACAGGACAGCCTCGAGGCCCAGCATTTT. Its protein product is CASSQDSLEAQHF. This chain joins TRBV18 and TRBJ1-5; tentatively, D is TRBD1 (6 bases). Trimming removed 4 bases at V and 11 bases at J, with 15 bases between. The germline V gene encodes CDR1 KGHSH and CDR2 LQKENI. There are 13 residues in the CDR3.

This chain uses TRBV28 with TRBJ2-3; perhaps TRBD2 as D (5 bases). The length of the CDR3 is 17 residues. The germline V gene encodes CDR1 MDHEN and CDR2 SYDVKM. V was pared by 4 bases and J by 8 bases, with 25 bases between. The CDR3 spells CASSSPWTGIFPGTQYF. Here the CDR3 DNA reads TGTGCCAGCAGTTCTCCTTGGACTGGTATTTTCCCGGGTACGCAGTATTTT.

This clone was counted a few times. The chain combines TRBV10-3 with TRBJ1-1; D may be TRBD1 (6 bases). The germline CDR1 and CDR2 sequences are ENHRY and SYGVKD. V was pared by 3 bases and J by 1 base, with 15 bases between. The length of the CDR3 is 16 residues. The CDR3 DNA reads TGTGCCATCAGTGATGACCGGGACATAAAGAACACTGAAGCTTTCTTT. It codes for CAISDDRDIKNTEAFF.

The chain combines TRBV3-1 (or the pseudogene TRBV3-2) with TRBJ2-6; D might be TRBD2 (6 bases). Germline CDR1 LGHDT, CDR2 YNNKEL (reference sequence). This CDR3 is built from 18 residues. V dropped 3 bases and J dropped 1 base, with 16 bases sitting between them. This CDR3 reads CASSHQGGWRSGANVLTF. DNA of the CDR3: TGTGCCAGCAGCCACCAGGGAGGATGGAGGTCTGGGGCCAACGTCCTGACTTTC.